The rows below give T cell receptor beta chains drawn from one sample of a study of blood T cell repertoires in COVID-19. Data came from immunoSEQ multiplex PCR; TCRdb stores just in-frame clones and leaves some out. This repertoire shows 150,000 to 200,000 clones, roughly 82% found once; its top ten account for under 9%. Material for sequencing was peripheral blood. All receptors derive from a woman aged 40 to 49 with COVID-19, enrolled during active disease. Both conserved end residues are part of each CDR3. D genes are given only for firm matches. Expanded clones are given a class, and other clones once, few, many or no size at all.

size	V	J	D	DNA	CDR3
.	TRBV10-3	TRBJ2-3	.	TGTGCCATCAGTGAGTCGACTCGAGGGTCAGATACGCAGTATTTT	CAISESTRGSDTQYF
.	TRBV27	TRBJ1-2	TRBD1	TGTGCCAGCAGTTCCCCCGGGACAGGGAGACAGGGCTACACCTTC	CASSSPGTGRQGYTF
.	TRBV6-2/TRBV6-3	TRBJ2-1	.	TGTGCCAGCAGTACCCGATGGAGCGGGTACAATGAGCAGTTCTTC	CASSTRWSGYNEQFF
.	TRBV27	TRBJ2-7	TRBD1	TGTGCCAGCAGTTTTGCAGGGGGTTTCAACGAGCAGTACTTC	CASSFAGGFNEQYF
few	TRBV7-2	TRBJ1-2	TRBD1	TGTGCCAGCAGCCCCCCTCCGGGACAGGGGGCGAGGTCTAACTATGGCTACACCTTC	CASSPPPGQGARSNYGYTF
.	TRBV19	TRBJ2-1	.	TGTGCCAGTAGTATGTGGAGCTACAATGAGCAGTTCTTC	CASSMWSYNEQFF
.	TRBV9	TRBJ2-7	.	TGTGCCAGCACCCCGAGCTTAGAGTCCCGGGACGAGCAGTACTTC	CASTPSLESRDEQYF
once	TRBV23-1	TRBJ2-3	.	TGCGCCAGGGAAGGGGGAGATACGCAGTATTTT	CAREGGDTQYF
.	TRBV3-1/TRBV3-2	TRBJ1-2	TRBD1	TGTGCCAGCAGCCAAGAATGGGACAGGAGCTATGGCTACACCTTC	CASSQEWDRSYGYTF
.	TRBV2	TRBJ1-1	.	TGTGCCAGCAGCGGGGACTATTACACTGAAGCTTTCTTT	CASSGDYYTEAFF
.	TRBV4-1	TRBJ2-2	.	TGCGCCAGCAGCTACAGGGCTGCCGGGGAGCTGTTTTTT	CASSYRAAGELFF
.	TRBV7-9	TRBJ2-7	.	TGTGCCAGCAGCTTGTCAGAAAGCTACGAGCAGTACTTC	CASSLSESYEQYF
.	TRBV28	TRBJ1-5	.	TGTGCCAGCAGTTTACCAGGGGCGGATAATCAGCCCCAGCATTTT	CASSLPGADNQPQHF
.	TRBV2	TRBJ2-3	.	TGTGCCAGCAGTGGTCAGAAGACTAGCACAGATACGCAGTATTTT	CASSGQKTSTDTQYF
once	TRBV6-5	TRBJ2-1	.	TGTGCCAGCAGCCGGGACTTAATTCTCAATGAGCAGTTCTTC	CASSRDLILNEQFF
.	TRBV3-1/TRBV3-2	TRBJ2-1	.	TGTGCCAGCAGCCACTCTAGCCGAGAGCAGTTCTTC	CASSHSSREQFF
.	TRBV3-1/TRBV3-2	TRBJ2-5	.	TGTGCCAGCAGCCAAGATAAAGGCATCAGCTTGAGGGAGACCCAGTACTTC	CASSQDKGISLRETQYF
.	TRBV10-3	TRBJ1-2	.	TGTGCCATCAGTGCACAGTACGATGGCTACACCTTC	CAISAQYDGYTF
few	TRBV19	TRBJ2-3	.	TGTGCCAGTAGTATAGCGTCAGGGGGGCCTCGCACAGATACGCAGTATTTT	CASSIASGGPRTDTQYF
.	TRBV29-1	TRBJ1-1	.	TGCAGACTCCTCAGAGCGAGGACAGAGACTGAAGCTTTCTTT	CRLLRARTETEAFF
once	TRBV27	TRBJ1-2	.	TGTGCCAGCAGGCACTCGGGGGGGGGCGAGGGCTACACCTTC	CASRHSGGGEGYTF
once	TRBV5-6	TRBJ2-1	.	TGTGCCAGCAGCTTGGCCGCGGATTACTACAATGAGCAGTTCTTC	CASSLAADYYNEQFF
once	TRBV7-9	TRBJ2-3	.	TGTGCCAGCAGCCCCGCTAGCGAAAGCACAGATACGCAGTATTTT	CASSPASESTDTQYF
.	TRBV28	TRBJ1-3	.	TGTGCCAGCAGTGCCTGGACAAGTCTAAGCTCTGGAAACACCATATATTTT	CASSAWTSLSSGNTIYF
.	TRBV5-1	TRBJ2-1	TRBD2	TGCGCCAGCAGCTTGGAACTAGCGATAAATGAGCAGTTCTTC	CASSLELAINEQFF
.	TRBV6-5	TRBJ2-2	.	TGTGCCAGCAGTTTCCGTATTAGCACCGGGGAGCTGTTTTTT	CASSFRISTGELFF
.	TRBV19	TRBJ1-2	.	TGTGCCAGTAAACAGTACCACCGGAGGGAGCGTAACTATGGCTACACCTTC	CASKQYHRRERNYGYTF
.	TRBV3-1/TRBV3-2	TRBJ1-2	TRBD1	TGTGCCAGCAGCCCCGGGACAGGCAATCACGGCTACACCTTC	CASSPGTGNHGYTF
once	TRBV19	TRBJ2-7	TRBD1	TGTGCCAGTAGTTCCGGGACAGAGCACTACGAGCAGTACTTC	CASSSGTEHYEQYF
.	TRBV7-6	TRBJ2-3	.	TGTGCCAGCAGCTTAGCCTCGGGAGATACGCAGTATTTT	CASSLASGDTQYF
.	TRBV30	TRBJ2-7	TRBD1	TGTGCCTGGAAATGGAGGACAGGGTGGGGGTACGAGCAGTACTTC	CAWKWRTGWGYEQYF
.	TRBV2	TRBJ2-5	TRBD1	TGTGCCAGCAGGGGGACAGGGGGCCCCTCGGAGACCCAGTACTTC	CASRGTGGPSETQYF
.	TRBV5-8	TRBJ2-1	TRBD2	TGTGCCAGCAACCGACTAGCGGGGATTTTTACCTCCTACAATGAGCAGTTCTTC	CASNRLAGIFTSYNEQFF
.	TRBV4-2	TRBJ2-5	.	TGTGCCAGCAGCCAAGAAGGGTTAAGCGGGTCGGAGACCCAGTACTTC	CASSQEGLSGSETQYF
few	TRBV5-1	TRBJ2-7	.	TGCGCCAGCAGCTCGGGATGGGGCGGGACGGGAAACGAGCAGTACTTC	CASSSGWGGTGNEQYF
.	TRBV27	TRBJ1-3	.	TGTGCCAGCAGCTCGACCGGGGGTTCTGGAAACACCATATATTTT	CASSSTGGSGNTIYF
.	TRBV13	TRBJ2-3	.	TGTGCCAGCAGCTCGTACAGGGAGACCTCCACAGATACGCAGTATTTT	CASSSYRETSTDTQYF
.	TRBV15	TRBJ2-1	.	TGTGCCACCAGCAGAGATTTGACCCGGGATGAGCAGTTCTTC	CATSRDLTRDEQFF
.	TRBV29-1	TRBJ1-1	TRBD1	TGCAGCGCCTCCCATGGCAGGGGGTTTAGCACTGAAGCTTTCTTT	CSASHGRGFSTEAFF
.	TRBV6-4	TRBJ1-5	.	TGTGCCAGCAGTGAAGGGGTTAGTCAGCCCCAGCATTTT	CASSEGVSQPQHF
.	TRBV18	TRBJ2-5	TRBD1	TGTGCCAGCTCACTCTCCACGACAGGGTACGAAGAGACCCAGTACTTC	CASSLSTTGYEETQYF
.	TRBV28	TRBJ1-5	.	TGTGCCAGCAGTTTGAGTAGCCTCGAACAGCCCCAGCATTTT	CASSLSSLEQPQHF
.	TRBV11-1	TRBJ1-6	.	TGTGCCAGCAGCTTAGGCCGGGGTGCGAATTCACCCCTCCACTTT	CASSLGRGANSPLHF
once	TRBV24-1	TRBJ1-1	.	TGTGCCACCAGTGATGCACCAACAGATTTTGGTCCTGAAGCTTTCTTT	CATSDAPTDFGPEAFF
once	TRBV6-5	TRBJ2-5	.	TGTGCCAGCAGTCTGATTTTAAGAGGGGAGACCCAGTACTTC	CASSLILRGETQYF
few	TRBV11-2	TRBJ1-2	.	TGTGCCAGCAGGCGGACAGACTACACCTTC	CASRRTDYTF
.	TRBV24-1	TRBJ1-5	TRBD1	TGTGCCACCAGGGACAGGGAAGACCAGCCCCAGCATTTT	CATRDREDQPQHF
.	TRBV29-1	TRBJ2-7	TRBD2	TGCAGCGTTGTTTTCCGGGACGGACTAGCGGGAAACTACGAGCAGTACTTC	CSVVFRDGLAGNYEQYF
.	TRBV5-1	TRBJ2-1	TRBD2	TGCGCCAGCAGCTTGTACGGCGGGGGGGCCTACAATGAGCAGTTCTTC	CASSLYGGGAYNEQFF